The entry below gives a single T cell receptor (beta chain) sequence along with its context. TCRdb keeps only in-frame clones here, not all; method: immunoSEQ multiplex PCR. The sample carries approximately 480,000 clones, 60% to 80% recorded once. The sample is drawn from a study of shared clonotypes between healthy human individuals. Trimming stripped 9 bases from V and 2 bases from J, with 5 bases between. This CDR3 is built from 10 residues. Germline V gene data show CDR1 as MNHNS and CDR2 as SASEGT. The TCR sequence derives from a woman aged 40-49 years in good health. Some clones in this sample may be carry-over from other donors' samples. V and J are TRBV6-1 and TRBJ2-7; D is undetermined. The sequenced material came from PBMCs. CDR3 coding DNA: TGTGCCAGTGGGGCCTACGAGCAGTACTTC. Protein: CASGAYEQYF.